The rows below give T cell receptor beta chains drawn from one sample of a study of beta chain features in type 1 diabetes. TCRdb's copy holds only in-frame clones and misses some; the assay was immunoSEQ multiplex PCR. The table includes about 280,000 clones, 15% detected once. Material for sequencing was naive CD4+ T cells from blood. The receptors were gathered from a man aged 18-30 years with type 1 diabetes. CDR3s leave out the opening cysteine and the closing phenylalanine or tryptophan.

V | CDR3
TRBV6-6 | ASSYSTGLSNQPQH
TRBV7-2 | ASSFGGRSYEQY
TRBV9 | ASSVVTGDYGYT
TRBV7-2 | ASSRGRGETQY
TRBV5-5 | ASSLSGGQGANYGYT
TRBV7-2 | ASSRRGQYGYT
TRBV19 | ASRSRVVYYEQY
TRBV10-2 | ASTPAGAGTDTQY
TRBV12-5 | ASGLLGGGYT
TRBV5-1 | ASQGYYGYT
TRBV19 | ASRFTTSGDPETQY
TRBV4-3 | ASSQVLSGRNTEAF
TRBV5-8 | ASSFRETQY
TRBV5-5 | ASSSSGRADEQF
TRBV10-3 | AISGDRGLNEQF
TRBV5-6 | ASSLARVDGYT